The clone carrying this T cell receptor beta chain appeared many times. The data were obtained in a study of regulatory T cells in long-lasting Graves disease. Time point here: newly diagnosed GD, antithyroid drugs for less than 3 months. Following extraction of RNA from PBMCs, that RNA was used to make the TCR library. This CDR3 comprises 17 residues. V was cut by 3 bases and J by 3 bases, with 22 bases left in between. The germline V gene has CDR1 DFQATT and CDR2 SNEGSKA (reference sequence). The TCR beta library used iRepertoire HTBI primers with Arm-PCR amplification of CDR3. MiXCR, applied by TCRdb to the multiplex PCR reads, yields one record per CDR3 protein. The profile shows over 450,000 distinct CDR3 sequences, around 12% of them singletons. This same sample was also part of a study on T cells in Graves' hyperthyroidism and ophthalmopathy.

The chain combines TRBV20-1 with TRBJ2-3; tentatively, D is TRBD1 (6 bases). Material: peripheral blood mononuclear cells (PBMCs), obtained at new diagnosis, from a patient treated with antithyroid drugs. The receptor was derived from a woman aged 30 to 39 with Graves disease. The CDR3 reads CSARTEPRGLRTDTQYF. DNA for the CDR3: TGCAGTGCTAGGACCGAACCCAGGGGTTTGCGAACAGATACGCAGTATTTT.